This TCR beta chain was sequenced for a study of blood T cell repertoires in COVID-19. Study background: Material from acute and convalescent COVID-19 was sourced from the United States, Italy and Spain.

The CDR3 is 15 amino acids. Trimming shortened V by 4 bases and J by 0 bases, and 14 bases separated the two germline ends. Per germline, CDR1 SGDLS and CDR2 YYNGEE. The assay was immunoSEQ multiplex PCR, and TCRdb's table has in-frame clones only and misses some. This table holds some 150,000 clones, around four fifths found once. This receptor was obtained from a human donor in a cohort sampled during active COVID-19. The sample comprised peripheral blood. The chain links TRBV9 to TRBJ2-7, with D perhaps matching TRBD1 (5 bases). The CDR3 protein is CASSPGFGFSYEQYF. The CDR3 DNA sequence: TGTGCCAGCAGCCCAGGGTTTGGTTTCTCCTACGAGCAGTACTTC.